Following are 9 T cell receptor beta chains from one sample sequenced in a study of blood T cell repertoires in COVID-19. The protocol was immunoSEQ multiplex PCR, while the TCRdb copy is restricted to in-frame clones and leaves out a portion. The table lists about 44,000 clones, around 80% of them singletons. Sequencing was done on a sample of peripheral blood. The receptors originated from a human donor in a cohort sampled during active COVID-19.

In nucleotides, the CDR3 is TGTGCCAGCTCACCACCGGTTCCGGGGGAGACCCAGTACTTC. Translated: CASSPPVPGETQYF. The chain couples TRBV18 to TRBJ2-5, with D tentatively TRBD2 (5 bases). This CDR3 has 14 residues. The ends were cut back, 0 bases at V and 5 bases at J, with 10 bases in the middle. Germline V gives CDR1 KGHSH, CDR2 LQKENI.

The chain has TRBV6-5 and TRBJ2-1; D gene ambiguous. V dropped 0 bases and J dropped 12 bases, with 9 bases sitting between them. Germline assignment: CDR1 MNHEY and CDR2 SVGAGI. This CDR3 spans 12 amino acids. In DNA, the CDR3 is TGTGCCAGCAGTTACTCTACTGGTCTGCAGTTCTTC. Encoded protein: CASSYSTGLQFF.

This chain uses TRBV7-9 with TRBJ2-1; TRBD2 might be the D (5 bases). This CDR3 has 14 amino acids. CDR1 SEHNR and CDR2 FQNEAQ come from the germline V gene (reference sequence). V lost 7 bases and J lost 3, with 13 bases in between. CDR3 residues: CASNSEVGYNEQFF. CDR3 DNA: TGTGCCAGCAACTCGGAGGTCGGCTACAATGAGCAGTTCTTC.

This chain connects TRBV3-1 (or the pseudogene TRBV3-2) to TRBJ2-2, with D possibly TRBD1 on 5 matching bases. From germline, CDR1 is LGHDT and CDR2 YNNKEL (reference sequence). Trimming shortened V by 3 bases and J by 6 bases, and 11 bases separated the two germline ends. The CDR3 is 14 residues long. CDR3 in amino acids: CASSQRQQPGELFF. CDR3 in DNA: TGTGCCAGCAGCCAGAGACAGCAACCCGGGGAGCTGTTTTTT.

The chain combines TRBV29-1 with TRBJ2-3; the match to TRBD2 covers 8 bases. The CDR3 runs 19 residues. V lost 3 bases and J lost 0; bases outside the gene matches: 17. Germline V gene lookup returns CDR1 SQVTM and CDR2 ANQGSEA. CDR3 coding DNA: TGCAGCGTTGACCCTGGGGCAGCGGGGGAGACTTTTAGCACAGATACGCAGTATTTT. Translated: CSVDPGAAGETFSTDTQYF.

The chain employs TRBV6-5 and TRBJ2-1, with D possibly TRBD2 on 5 matching bases. The CDR3 consists of 13 residues. Trimming removed 2 bases from V and 5 bases from J, with 7 bases in between. Germline loops: CDR1 MNHEY, CDR2 SVGAGI. For the CDR3, the DNA is TGTGCCAGCAGTTACAACGGGGACAATGAGCAGTTCTTC. It is translated as CASSYNGDNEQFF.

This chain links TRBV7-9 with TRBJ1-1; D is possibly TRBD1 (6 bases). Trimming cost V 5 bases and J 1 base, with 14 bases left between them. The CDR3 consists of 15 residues. CDR1 and CDR2 from the germline V gene are SEHNR and FQNEAQ (reference sequence). The chain's CDR3 is CASSPEGGQNTEAFF. The CDR3 DNA sequence: TGTGCCAGCAGCCCAGAGGGGGGGCAGAACACTGAAGCTTTCTTT.

Concerning this clone: The same CDR3 is also encoded by other DNA sequences in this sample. The chain joins TRBV7-9 to TRBJ1-4; 8 nucleotides line up with TRBD1. The CDR3 is 15 amino acids. Germline CDR1 SEHNR, CDR2 FQNEAQ (reference sequence). V gave up 1 base and J gave up 2 bases; unmatched junction bases: 0. The CDR3 DNA follows: TGTGCCAGCAGCTTAGGACAGGGGACTAATGAAAAACTGTTTTTT. Amino acids: CASSLGQGTNEKLFF.

The chain carries TRBV5-1 and TRBJ1-1; D uncertain. V was clipped by 0 bases and J by 0 bases, with 9 bases between them. Germline CDR1 SGHRS, CDR2 YFSETQ. The CDR3 length is 15 residues. DNA of the CDR3: TGCGCCAGCAGCTTGGGCCCGGAGTTGAACACTGAAGCTTTCTTT. The encoded protein is CASSLGPELNTEAFF.